This T cell receptor (beta chain) was observed in a study of blood T cell repertoires in COVID-19. Background on the study: Sources were T cells, B-cell-depleted T cells, or PBMCs; the material itself was cDNA or gDNA.

Source study methods: Amplifying reference gene primers gave estimates of nucleated cell counts. Sequencing used immunoSEQ multiplex PCR; TCRdb keeps in-frame clones, though not all of them. V, J and clone size are those of that table, while D and trimming were read from the DNA. The sample lists 32,000 or so clones; about 91% were seen once. Germline CDR1 and CDR2: SGHAT and FQNNGV. This CDR3 has 16 amino acids. With 4 bases clipped from V and 3 bases from J, the junction kept 10 bases outside the gene matches. The clonotype originates from a human donor in a cohort sampled during active COVID-19. The sample comprised peripheral blood. The chain employs TRBV11-2 and TRBJ1-1, with TRBD1 identical over 8 bases. CDR3 sequence: CASSYTGGGVDTEAFF. CDR3 nucleotides: TGTGCCAGCAGCTATACAGGGGGAGGGGTAGACACTGAAGCTTTCTTT.